This TCR beta chain was sequenced for a study of T-cell reconstitution after alpha-beta-depleted transplantation in children. Findings of the study overall: Among T cells one year after transplant, newly produced cells accounted for most counts and diversity. Reports say that about two months after transplant, the alpha-beta T cells came out of several hundred graft clones that had expanded.

This clonotype was observed many times. The antigen is not known. Unique molecular identifiers were incorporated during preparation of the TCRbeta library. Each CDR3 protein is one row after TCRdb ran MiXCR on the PCR reads. The table has under 450,000 distinct CDR3 sequences, 15% to 20% seen once. The clonotype comes from a boy in the first two years of life who had a stem cell transplant for Wiskott-Aldrich syndrome, so the T cells may come from the graft donor. The specimen was PBMCs, mostly from graft donor cells, collected 360 days after TCRalphabeta/CD19-depleted stem cell transplant.

The CDR3 here is CASSSSYEQFF. The CDR3 DNA is TGCGCCAGCAGCTCTTCTTATGAGCAGTTCTTC. The chain employs TRBV5-1 and TRBJ2-1; no firm D call. CDR3 length: 11 amino acids. Germline V CDR1 and CDR2: SGHRS, YFSETQ. Trimming pared 3 bases from V and 8 bases from J, leaving 6 bases between.